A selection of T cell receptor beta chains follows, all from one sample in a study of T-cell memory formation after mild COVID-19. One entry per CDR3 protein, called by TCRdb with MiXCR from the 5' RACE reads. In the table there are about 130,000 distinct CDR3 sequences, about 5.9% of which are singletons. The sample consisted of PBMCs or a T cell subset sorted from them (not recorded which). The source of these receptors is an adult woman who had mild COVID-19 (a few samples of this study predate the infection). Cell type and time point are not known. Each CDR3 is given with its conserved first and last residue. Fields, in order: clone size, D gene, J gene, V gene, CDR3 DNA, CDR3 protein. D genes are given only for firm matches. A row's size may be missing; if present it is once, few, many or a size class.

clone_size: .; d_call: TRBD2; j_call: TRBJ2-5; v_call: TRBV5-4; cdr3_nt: TGTGCCAGCAGCTTGTATCAGCGGGGGGCCTCCGGGGAGACCCAGTACTTC; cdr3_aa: CASSLYQRGASGETQYF
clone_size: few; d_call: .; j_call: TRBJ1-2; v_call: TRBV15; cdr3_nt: TGTGCCACCAGCAGAGTCCCCGGCCTATATGGCTACACCTTC; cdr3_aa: CATSRVPGLYGYTF
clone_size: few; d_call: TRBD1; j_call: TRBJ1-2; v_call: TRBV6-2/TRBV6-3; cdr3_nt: TGTGCCAGCAGGCTACCGGGACAGCCATCCTACACCTTC; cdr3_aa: CASRLPGQPSYTF
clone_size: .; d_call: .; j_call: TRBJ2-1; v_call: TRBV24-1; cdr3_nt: TGTGCCACCAGTGACTACTACAGGGTGGGGCAGTTCTTC; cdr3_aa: CATSDYYRVGQFF
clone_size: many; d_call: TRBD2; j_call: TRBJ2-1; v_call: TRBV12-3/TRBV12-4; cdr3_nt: TGTGCCAGCAGGCAAACTAGCGGGGTCAGCTCCTACAATGAGCAGTTCTTC; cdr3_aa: CASRQTSGVSSYNEQFF
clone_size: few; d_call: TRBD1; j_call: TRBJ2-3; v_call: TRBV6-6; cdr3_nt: TGTGCCAGCAGTTTGGGACAGCGAAGATCGGATACGCAGTATTTT; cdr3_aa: CASSLGQRRSDTQYF
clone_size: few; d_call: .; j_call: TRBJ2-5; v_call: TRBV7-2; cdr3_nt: TGTGCCAGCAGCTTAGCTACAGGAGGGGAGACCCAGTACTTC; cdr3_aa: CASSLATGGETQYF
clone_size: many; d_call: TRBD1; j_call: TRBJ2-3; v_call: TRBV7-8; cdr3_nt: TGTGCCAGCAGCTCCAGGACAGGGGGAATCACAGATACGCAGTATTTT; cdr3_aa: CASSSRTGGITDTQYF
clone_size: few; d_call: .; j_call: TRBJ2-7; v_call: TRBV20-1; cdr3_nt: TGCAGTGCTCGGACTCAACCCCTCTACGAGCAGTACTTC; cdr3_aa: CSARTQPLYEQYF
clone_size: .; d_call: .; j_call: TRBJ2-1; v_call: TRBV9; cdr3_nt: TGTGCCAGCAGCGTAGCCTATGGCCTACAGTTCTTC; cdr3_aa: CASSVAYGLQFF
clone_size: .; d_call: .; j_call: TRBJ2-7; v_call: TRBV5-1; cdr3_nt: TGCGCCAGCAGCTCAGCGGGTTCCGCGGTGGGGTCCGAGCAGTACTTC; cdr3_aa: CASSSAGSAVGSEQYF
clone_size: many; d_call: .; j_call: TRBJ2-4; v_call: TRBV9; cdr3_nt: TGTGCCAGCAGCGTAGATTCCTTAGCCAAAAACATTCAGTACTTC; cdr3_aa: CASSVDSLAKNIQYF
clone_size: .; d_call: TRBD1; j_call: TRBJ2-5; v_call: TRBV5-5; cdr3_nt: TGTGCCAGCAGCCAACCGGGACAGGAAGAGACCCAGTACTTC; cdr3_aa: CASSQPGQEETQYF
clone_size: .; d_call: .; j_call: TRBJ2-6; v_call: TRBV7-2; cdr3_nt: TGTGCCAGCAGCCCAGGAAGTGGTGGGGCCAACGTCCTGACTTTC; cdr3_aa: CASSPGSGGANVLTF
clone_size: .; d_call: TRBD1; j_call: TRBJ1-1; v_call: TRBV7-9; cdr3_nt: TGTGCCAGCAGCCCTCCGAGACAGGGGAACACTGAAGCTTTCTTT; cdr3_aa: CASSPPRQGNTEAFF
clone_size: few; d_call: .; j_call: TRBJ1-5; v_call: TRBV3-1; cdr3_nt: TGTGCCAGCAGCCAAGCCTGGGCCTCGCATCAGCCCCAGCATTTT; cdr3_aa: CASSQAWASHQPQHF
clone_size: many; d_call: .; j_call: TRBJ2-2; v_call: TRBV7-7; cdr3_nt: TGTGCTAGCAGCCCGGAGACAGTGGTAAACACCGGGGAGCTGTTTTTT; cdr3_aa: CASSPETVVNTGELFF
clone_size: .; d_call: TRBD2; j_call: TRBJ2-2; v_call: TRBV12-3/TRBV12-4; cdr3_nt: TGTGCCAGCAGTCCCTGGACTAGGCCACCGACCGGGGAGCTGTTTTTT; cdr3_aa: CASSPWTRPPTGELFF
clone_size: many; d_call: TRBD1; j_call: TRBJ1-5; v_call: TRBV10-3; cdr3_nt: TGTGCCATCAGTGACGCGACAGGGGGCAACAATCAGCCCCAGCATTTT; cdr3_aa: CAISDATGGNNQPQHF
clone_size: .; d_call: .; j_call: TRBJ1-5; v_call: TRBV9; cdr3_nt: TGTGCCAGCAGCGTGGGACCAGACAATCAGCCCCAGCATTTT; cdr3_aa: CASSVGPDNQPQHF
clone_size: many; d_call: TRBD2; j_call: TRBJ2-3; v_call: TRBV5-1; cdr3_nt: TGCGCCAGCAGCTCCATAGCGGGAGGGACGCCAGATACGCAGTATTTT; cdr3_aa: CASSSIAGGTPDTQYF
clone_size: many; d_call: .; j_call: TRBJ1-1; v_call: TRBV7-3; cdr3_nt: TGTGCCAGCAGTAGCGGACAAGGGAACACTGAAGCTTTCTTT; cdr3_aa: CASSSGQGNTEAFF
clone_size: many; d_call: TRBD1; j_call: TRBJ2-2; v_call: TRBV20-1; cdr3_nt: TGCAGTGCTCAGGGGGCTTGGAGTACCGGGGAGCTGTTTTTT; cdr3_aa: CSAQGAWSTGELFF
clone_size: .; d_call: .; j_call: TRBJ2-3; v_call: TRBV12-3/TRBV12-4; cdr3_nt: TGTGCCAGCAGCCCACTCGGCGGCCTCACAGATACGCAGTATTTT; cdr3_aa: CASSPLGGLTDTQYF
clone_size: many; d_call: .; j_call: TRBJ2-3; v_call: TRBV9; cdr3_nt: TGTGCCAGCAGCCCCTCAAGCAGGGACCATTACAATACGCAGTATTTT; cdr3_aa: CASSPSSRDHYNTQYF
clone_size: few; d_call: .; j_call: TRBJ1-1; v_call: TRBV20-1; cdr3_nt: TGCAGTGCTAGGAGGCAGATGAACACTGAAGCTTTCTTT; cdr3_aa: CSARRQMNTEAFF
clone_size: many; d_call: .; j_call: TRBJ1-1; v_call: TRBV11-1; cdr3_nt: TGTGCCAGCAGCTTAGATGGACAAATGAACACTGAAGCTTTCTTT; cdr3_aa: CASSLDGQMNTEAFF
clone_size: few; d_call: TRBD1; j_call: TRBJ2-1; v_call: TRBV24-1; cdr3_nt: TGTGCCACCAGTGACTCCGGGACAGTAGGCAATGAGCAGTTCTTC; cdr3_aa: CATSDSGTVGNEQFF
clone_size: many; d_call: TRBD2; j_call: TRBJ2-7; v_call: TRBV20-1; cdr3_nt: TGCAGTGCTAGCGCGGGGAGGGTAGGGACCTACGAGCAGTACTTC; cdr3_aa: CSASAGRVGTYEQYF
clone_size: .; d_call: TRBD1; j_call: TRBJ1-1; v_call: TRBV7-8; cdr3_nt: TGTGCCAGCAGCTTGCGGACAGGGACTTTGAACACTGAAGCTTTCTTT; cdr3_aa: CASSLRTGTLNTEAFF
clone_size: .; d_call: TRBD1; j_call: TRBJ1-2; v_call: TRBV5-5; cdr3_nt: TGTGCCAGCAGCTTGCGCCGGGACAGGGATGGCTACACCTTC; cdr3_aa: CASSLRRDRDGYTF
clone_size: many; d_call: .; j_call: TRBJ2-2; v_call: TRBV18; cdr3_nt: TGTGCCAGCTCACCAGTTATAGCGAACACCGGGGAGCTGTTTTTT; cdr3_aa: CASSPVIANTGELFF
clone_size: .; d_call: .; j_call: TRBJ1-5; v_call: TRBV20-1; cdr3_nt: TGCAGTGCTTACAGGGACGGCAATCAGCCCCAGCATTTT; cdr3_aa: CSAYRDGNQPQHF
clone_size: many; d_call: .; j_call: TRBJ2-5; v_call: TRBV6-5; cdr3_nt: TGTGCCAGCAGTTACTCCGGCAGAAACCCGAAAGAGACCCAGTACTTC; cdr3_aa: CASSYSGRNPKETQYF
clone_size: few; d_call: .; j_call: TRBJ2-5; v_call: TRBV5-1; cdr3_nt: TGCGCCAGCAGCTTGGCTGGGAATTCCCGCGGCCAAGAGACCCAGTACTTC; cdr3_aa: CASSLAGNSRGQETQYF
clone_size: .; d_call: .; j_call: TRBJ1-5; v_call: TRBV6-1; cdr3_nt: TGTGCCAGCAGTGAATCCCGGGTTAATCAGCCCCAGCATTTT; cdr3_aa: CASSESRVNQPQHF
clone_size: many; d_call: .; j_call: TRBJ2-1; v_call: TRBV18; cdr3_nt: TGTGCCAGCTCACCACAACAGGGACCCTACAATGAGCAGTTCTTC; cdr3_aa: CASSPQQGPYNEQFF
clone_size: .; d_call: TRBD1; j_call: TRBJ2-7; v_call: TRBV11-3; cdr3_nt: TGTGCCAGCACCTTCCGCACGGGACAGGGGTACGAGCAGTACTTC; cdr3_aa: CASTFRTGQGYEQYF
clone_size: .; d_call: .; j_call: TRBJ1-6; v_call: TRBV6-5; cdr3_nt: TGTGCCAGCAGCATCTCGGGGGACTCTAATTCACCCCTCCACTTT; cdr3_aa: CASSISGDSNSPLHF
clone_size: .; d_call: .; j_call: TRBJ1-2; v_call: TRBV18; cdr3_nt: TGTGCCAGCTCACCTCCCGGTGGGGCACGTGGCTACACCTTC; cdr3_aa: CASSPPGGARGYTF
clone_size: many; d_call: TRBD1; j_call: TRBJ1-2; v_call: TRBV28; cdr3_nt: TGTGCCAGCAGCCGACTTACCGGGACAGGGGCCCAAAGAACCTTC; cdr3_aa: CASSRLTGTGAQRTF
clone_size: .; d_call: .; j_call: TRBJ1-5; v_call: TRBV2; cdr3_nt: TGTGCCAGCAGTGTACAGGGACTGGGCAATCAGCCCCAGCATTTT; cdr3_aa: CASSVQGLGNQPQHF
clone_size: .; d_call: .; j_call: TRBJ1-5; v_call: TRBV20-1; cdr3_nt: TGCAGTGCTAGAGATCAATGGGGCGCGGGTATTCAGCCCCAGCATTTT; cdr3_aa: CSARDQWGAGIQPQHF
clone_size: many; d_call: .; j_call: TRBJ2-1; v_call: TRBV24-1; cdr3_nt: TGTGCCACCAGTGATGCGGACCGGGACCGCGGGCATGAGCAGTTCTTC; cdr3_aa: CATSDADRDRGHEQFF
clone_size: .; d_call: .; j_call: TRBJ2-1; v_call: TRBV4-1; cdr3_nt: TGCGCCAGCAGCCCCCATCCCGGGGCCTACAATGAGCAGTTCTTC; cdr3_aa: CASSPHPGAYNEQFF
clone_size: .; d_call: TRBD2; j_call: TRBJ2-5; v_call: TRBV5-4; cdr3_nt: TGTGCCAGCAGCTTGCCTAGCGGGAGTCAAGAGACCCAGTACTTC; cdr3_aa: CASSLPSGSQETQYF
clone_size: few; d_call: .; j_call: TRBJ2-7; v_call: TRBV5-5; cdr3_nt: TGTGCCAGCAGCTTGGGAGGCAGGGAGACCTACGAGCAGTACTTC; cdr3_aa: CASSLGGRETYEQYF